This section outlines one T cell receptor beta chain sequence together with its context. It lacks a known antigen. No base quality values were provided; no much bigger clone lies one nucleotide off. V is trimmed back by 0 bases and J by 4 bases, and the junction contains 8 bases that no gene match accounts for. The CDR3 measures 17 amino acids from cysteine to phenylalanine. The entry retains the CDR3 DNA only, 51 bases that are in frame from base 1. Per the germline V gene, LGHNA is the CDR1 and YSLEER is the CDR2. The library was produced with the immunoSEQ multiplex PCR assay. The multiplex PCR relied on a mix of 60 forward primers for TCR Vbeta segments and 13 reverse primers for TCR Jbeta segments. Amplification of the CDR3 region of rearranged TCR beta genes was performed with a multiplex PCR assay on genomic DNA. The Illumina HiSeq System was used to sequence the amplified TCR beta libraries as 87-base-pair reads. The published analysis was carried out like this. A later analysis tallied around 82 million unique TCR beta chains across the 700 or so repertoires, and 10 million to 11 million of those chains were shared by two or more donors. A nearest-neighbor algorithm error-corrected the raw reads and collapsed the reads into unique sequences, merging closely related sequences to remove PCR and sequencing errors. Alignment of CDR3 sequences to IMGT reference sequences was used to assign V, D and J gene segments. Each retained sequence needed at least a six-nucleotide match to both a V gene segment and a J gene segment. A rearrangement counted as productive if the CDR3 had no stop codons and remained in frame with V and J, and every other rearrangement counted as non-productive. CDR3 was defined according to IMGT convention as the region running from the second conserved V-encoded cysteine to the conserved J-encoded phenylalanine. The earlier analysis of 500 to 750 of the donors excluded any sequence lacking an unambiguous match to a single V gene segment. In an earlier analysis of 450 to 700 of the donors, V segments were called functional above 56.7% productive rearrangements and were called segregating when the between-donor standard deviation exceeded 5%. A statistical classification framework was developed to diagnose cytomegalovirus status using the catalog of TCR beta chain sequences. In a later analysis, TCR nucleotide sequences were compared against IMGT/GENE-DB human TR gene sequences so that V and J genes could be assigned. A later analysis assigned CDR3 sequences and most-parsimonious VDJ recombination scenarios with the TCRdist pipeline. In a later analysis, each TCR beta chain was defined by its CDR3 amino acid sequence together with its V-gene family, and reads lacking a unique V-gene family were excluded. In a later analysis, around 650 highly shared, low-generation-probability nucleotide sequences were removed to address suspected cross-contamination and a sequencing artifact. In a later analysis, a clonal expansion index for each public chain was calculated from normalized within-repertoire ranks of inferred template counts. In a later analysis, generation probabilities were computed using a VDJ recombination model fitted to out-of-frame rearrangements, and the results were checked against IGoR. Hypergeometric tests were used in a later analysis to score TCR-TCR, TCR-HLA and TCR-CMV co-occurrence, with a repertoire-size bias correction applied to the TCR pairs. False discovery rates were estimated in a later analysis by permuting HLA or CMV assignments 20 times. In a later analysis, co-occurring TCRs were grouped with DBSCAN, and TCRdist sequence similarity was added when clustering was performed within HLA-allele-positive subsets. Repertoires with fewer than 30,000 or more than 120,000 public chains were left out of co-occurrence clustering, as were five repertoires with anomalous nucleotide sharing. TCRdb re-hosts the immuneACCESS table, in-frame sequences only. Its copies lack some clones; in the studies checked, an unresolved V gene accounts for under half of them, and the cause for the rest is not known. D and trimming come from the DNA, and the V and J calls and clone size come from that table. This sample has some 190,000 clones in its table, and around 75% of those were observed once. The ten largest clones take up less than 3.5% of the sample.

The cohort consisted of 666 healthy bone marrow donors. At the time of sampling, all cohort members were nominally healthy, though unrecorded immune exposures were likely present. The donor was CMV seronegative and belonged to the group of over 300 seronegative cohort members. Each donor provided a peripheral blood sample, and peripheral blood mononuclear cells were used for TCR beta sequencing. The Qiagen DNeasy Blood Extraction Kit was used to extract genomic DNA from the blood cell samples. These data belong to a study of cytomegalovirus exposure and HLA in healthy donors (dated by TCRdb to the late 2010s). Regarding the research as a whole: An earlier analysis of about 530 of the donors reported around 280 Gb of sequence data and around 120 million unique TCR beta sequences obtained from around 190 million T cells. The study was designed to test whether signatures of past pathogen exposure could be identified by cataloging public T cell receptors. A later analysis re-analyzed previously published TCR beta repertoires from approximately 670 donors and added high-resolution HLA genotyping to study TCR occurrence patterns. An early release that covered around 590 HLA-typed donors contained about 300 gigabases of sequencing data and around 80 million unique TCR sequences. Among over 350 genotyped donors of the cohort, an average of approximately 230,000 unique TCR beta nucleotide sequences were sequenced per donor, around 20% of them non-productive. High-throughput TCR immunosequencing, statistical association of individual TCRs with disease status, and machine learning were combined to predict cytomegalovirus infection status. The number of donors typed differed by locus, with 629-630 for A, B, C, DRB1 and DQB1, 522 for DQA1, some 570 for DPA1, and about 450 for DPB1. Among the approximately 420 genotyped donors, roughly 80% belonged to the genetic ancestry cluster associated with self-reported Caucasian donors. A separate validation cohort of roughly 120 different subjects was used in addition to the roughly 620-subject first cohort. In a later genetic analysis, genome-wide SNP genotypes for 398 of the 666 donors were used, and that subset was treated as a discovery cohort. The later analysis used no new phenotypic data to find candidate immune exposures, relying instead on TCR beta sequences and their occurrence across donors. Donor age, sex, ethnicity and CMV serostatus were compiled together with the repertoire data. The T cell repertoires of roughly 660 subjects were profiled by immunosequencing and related to cytomegalovirus serostatus. Because of strong linkage in the cohort, roughly 5 DR-DQ haplotypes were treated as single units for association and clustering. To decide whether each TCR beta V gene segment behaved as functional or pseudogenic, an earlier analysis of fewer than 750 of the donors relied on high-throughput TCR beta sequencing. HLA typing included class I and class II loci at four-digit resolution. All discovery cohort repertoires had been generated on a single sequencing platform. Overall study outcomes, separate from this receptor: A group of highly shared sequence variants was considered likely to be a technical artifact of the sequencing pipeline. A few of the identified cytomegalovirus-associated TCR beta chains were confirmed in vitro to be specific for cytomegalovirus antigens. At a false discovery rate of 0.05, a later analysis linked under 20,000 TCR beta sequences to specific HLA alleles. Seventeen rarely observed V segments, including chromosome 9 orphons, were excluded from the earlier analysis of almost 600 of the donors because counts were too low. A further reported finding was that TCR beta sequences accurately predicted the HLA-A and HLA-B alleles for most subjects in the first cohort. Compared with equally common non-associated chains, HLA-associated TCR beta chains in a later analysis were more clonally expanded and had lower generation probabilities. In this cohort, only TCR beta chains were sequenced, and detectable features were limited by the absence of alpha or paired-chain data. Because HLA typing was unavailable for some donors at each locus, only the typed subset was used in association tests. The authors suggested that the approach could potentially be extended to other disease states and immunological phenotypes. According to a later genetic analysis, donors in an Asian-associated ancestry cluster had fewer N-insertions in productive TCRs than the approximately 700-donor mean. Broadly in line with IMGT annotations, most TCR beta V segments showed up in productive rearrangements about 90% or about 30% of the time in an earlier analysis of 450 to 750 of the donors. The study listed 164 TCR beta chains as associated with cytomegalovirus. Strong co-occurrence of HLA alleles, especially DR and DQ, made assigning TCR associations to individual alleles difficult. Correlated functional status among segregating V segments might reflect linkage disequilibrium, but an unknown experimental factor could not be ruled out. Immune exposure information for the cohort was limited to CMV serostatus. The classifier was reported to diagnose cytomegalovirus status with high specificity and sensitivity in both the original cohort and the validation cohort. Roughly uniform sequencing depth across donors was assumed in presence/absence analyses, although this assumption may not hold. In a later analysis, the rate of TCR association differed among HLA loci, with DRB1 alleles having the most associated TCRs and HLA-C alleles having the fewest. According to a later analysis, most CMV-associated TCR beta chains appeared to be HLA-restricted, and the HLA associations seemed to be driven largely by CMV exposure. According to a later analysis, parvovirus B19, influenza, CMV and Epstein-Barr virus appeared linked to several top co-occurrence clusters. Most TCR sequences were observed very rarely across donors, whereas some public TCRs were present in many individuals. Some IMGT-functional V segments, including TRBV6-2 and TRBV6-3, could not be told apart with the 87-base-pair reads, so those segments were excluded. In a later genetic analysis, a missense DCLRE1C variant was associated with V-gene and J-gene trimming of TCR beta chains, and the association was replicated in an independent cohort.

The chain employs TRBV4-3 and TRBJ2-2; 7 middle bases align to TRBD1. This receptor was identified in a female donor in good health and CMV-seronegative. The sample taken for sequencing was PBMCs. The DNA is as follows: TGCGCCAGCAGCCAAGATGCCCAGGGGGTGTCCACCGGGGAGCTGTTTTTT. Its translation is CASSQDAQGVSTGELFF.